Listed here are 5 T cell receptor beta chains from one sample, sequenced in a study of T cells in Graves' hyperthyroidism and ophthalmopathy. Amplification of TCR beta CDR3 regions used RNA as the template. With the HTBI primer set, the TCR CDR3 went through a first round of RT-PCR. TCRdb used MiXCR to reprocess the multiplex PCR reads, holding one entry per CDR3 protein. The table includes 500,000 to 650,000 distinct CDR3 sequences, roughly 15% detected once. Sequenced material: blood. All receptors come from a woman aged 45-60 years with Graves' ophthalmopathy.

This clonotype was recorded a few times. The V call is TRBV9, the J call TRBJ2-1, with 13 bases that match TRBD2. The CDR3 length is 14 residues. Trimming at V came to 0 bases and at J to 10 bases, leaving 1 base not matched to a gene. CDR1 and CDR2 from the germline V gene are SGDLS and YYNGEE. The DNA for the CDR3 is TGTGCCAGCAGCGTAGCACTAGCGGGAGGGGAGCAGTTCTTC. Translated: CASSVALAGGEQFF.

This clonotype was seen many times. The V and J genes are TRBV28 and TRBJ2-7; D gene ambiguous. This CDR3 contains 13 residues. Germline V gene lookup returns CDR1 MDHEN and CDR2 SYDVKM. The V end lost 3 bases, the J end lost 0 bases, and 6 bases lay between the germline ends. In DNA, the CDR3 is TGTGCCAGCAGTTTTTTAGACTCCTACGAGCAGTACTTC. Protein: CASSFLDSYEQYF.

As regards this clonotype: This sequence may be a read error, since a much larger clone differs from it by one base. The chain couples TRBV20-1 to TRBJ2-5, with D perhaps TRBD1 (6 bases). Germline CDR1 is DFQATT and CDR2 is SNEGSKA (reference sequence). The CDR3 is 11 residues long. CDR3 region: CSTRADRIQYF. The CDR3 coding sequence is TGCAGTACTAGAGCCGACAGGATCCAGTACTTC.

The J gene is TRBJ1-2, the V gene TRBV20-1; D gene uncertain. Trimming shortened V by 3 bases and J by 3 bases, and 8 bases separated the two germline ends. The CDR3 runs 12 residues. Germline CDR1 reads DFQATT; CDR2 reads SNEGSKA (reference sequence). CDR3 sequence reads: CSARYMDYGYTF. CDR3 coding DNA: TGCAGTGCTAGGTACATGGACTATGGCTACACCTTC.

Only a few counts were recorded for this clonotype. This chain connects TRBV3-1 to TRBJ2-7, with D tentatively TRBD2 (6 bases). Trimming took 1 base from V and 6 from J, leaving 13 bases between them. Germline V gene sequence: CDR1 LGHDT, CDR2 YNNKEL (reference sequence). The CDR3 runs to 14 residues. The CDR3 DNA is TGTGCCAGCAGCCAAGGGACGGGAGAGGGCGAGCAGTACTTC. As protein: CASSQGTGEGEQYF.